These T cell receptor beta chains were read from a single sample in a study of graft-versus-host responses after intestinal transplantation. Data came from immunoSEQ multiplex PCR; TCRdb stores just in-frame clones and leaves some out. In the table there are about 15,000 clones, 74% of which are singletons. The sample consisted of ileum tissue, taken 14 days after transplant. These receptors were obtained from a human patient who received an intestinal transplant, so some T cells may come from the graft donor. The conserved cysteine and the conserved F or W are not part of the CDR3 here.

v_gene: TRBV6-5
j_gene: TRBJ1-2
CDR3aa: ASSPPTGYGYT

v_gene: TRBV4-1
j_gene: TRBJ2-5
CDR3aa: ASAGQIQETQY

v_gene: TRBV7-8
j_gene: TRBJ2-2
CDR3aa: ASSLVTGGGTGELF

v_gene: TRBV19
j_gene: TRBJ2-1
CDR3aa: ASSIGPGRV

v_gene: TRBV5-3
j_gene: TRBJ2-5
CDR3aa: ARSYMRVPGRETQY

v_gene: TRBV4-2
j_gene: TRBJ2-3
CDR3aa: ASSQGLAGASSTDTQY

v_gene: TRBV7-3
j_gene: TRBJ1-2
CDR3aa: ASSLNPYYGYT

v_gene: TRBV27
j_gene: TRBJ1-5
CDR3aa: ASSAWTNQPQH

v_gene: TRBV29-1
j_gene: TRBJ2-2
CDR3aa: SVESVAGGSGELF

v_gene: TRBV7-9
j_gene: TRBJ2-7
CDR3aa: ASSPGTSVYEQY

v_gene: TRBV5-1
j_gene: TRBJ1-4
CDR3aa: ASSLGQGAEKLF

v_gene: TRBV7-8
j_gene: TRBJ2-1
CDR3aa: ASSSPGTGGNEQF

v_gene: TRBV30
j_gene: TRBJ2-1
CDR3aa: AWSLMIEQF

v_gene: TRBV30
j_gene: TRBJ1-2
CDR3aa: AWSVRFGRIDGYT

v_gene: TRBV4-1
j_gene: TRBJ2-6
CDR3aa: ASSQQGAGANVLT

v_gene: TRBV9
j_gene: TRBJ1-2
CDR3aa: ASSAIPGAEYYGYT

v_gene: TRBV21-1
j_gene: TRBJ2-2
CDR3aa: ASSKVYRGLTGELF

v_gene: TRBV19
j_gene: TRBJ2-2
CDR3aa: ASSTGRDTGELF

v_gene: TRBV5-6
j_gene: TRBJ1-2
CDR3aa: ASSFDPTNYGYT

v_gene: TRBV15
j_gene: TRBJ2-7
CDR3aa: ATSGTNSYEQY

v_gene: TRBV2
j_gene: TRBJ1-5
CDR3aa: ASTEWTVSQPQH

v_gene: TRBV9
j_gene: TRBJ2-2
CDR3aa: ASGPGPYTGELF

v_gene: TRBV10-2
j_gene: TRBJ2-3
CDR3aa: ASSIAGGPGTDTQY

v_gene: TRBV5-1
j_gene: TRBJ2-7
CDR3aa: ASSLGAGTASYEQY

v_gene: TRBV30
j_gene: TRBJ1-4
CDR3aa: ACSKGTNEKLF

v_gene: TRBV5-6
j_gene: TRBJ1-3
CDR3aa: ASSFWKNTIY

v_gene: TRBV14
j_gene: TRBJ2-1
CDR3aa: ASSPGGLAASSYNEQF

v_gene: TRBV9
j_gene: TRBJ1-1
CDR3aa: ASSPSGGMNTEAF

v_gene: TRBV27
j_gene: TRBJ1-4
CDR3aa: ASSHQGTTNEKLF

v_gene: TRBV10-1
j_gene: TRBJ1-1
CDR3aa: ASSVSGGDEAF

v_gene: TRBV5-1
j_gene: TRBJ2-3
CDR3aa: ASSRQAGAPTDTQY

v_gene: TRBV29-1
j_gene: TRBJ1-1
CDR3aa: SGWDVNTEAF

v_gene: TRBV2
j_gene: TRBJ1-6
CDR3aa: ASKISGQNSPLH

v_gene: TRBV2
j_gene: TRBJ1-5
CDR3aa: ASTEGDQPQH

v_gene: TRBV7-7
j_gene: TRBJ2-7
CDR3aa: ATGGLYEQY

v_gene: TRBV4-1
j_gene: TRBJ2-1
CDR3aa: ASSQERLAAYNEQF

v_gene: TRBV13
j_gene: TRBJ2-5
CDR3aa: ASSTLAGQETQY

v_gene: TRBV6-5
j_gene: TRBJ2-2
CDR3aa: ASSPGLATGELF

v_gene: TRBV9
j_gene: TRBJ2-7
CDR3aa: ASSVSGTGPYEQY

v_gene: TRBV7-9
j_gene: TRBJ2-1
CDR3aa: ASSPKRLAGFYNEQF

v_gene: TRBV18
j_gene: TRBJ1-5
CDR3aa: ASSPPGGGIQPQH

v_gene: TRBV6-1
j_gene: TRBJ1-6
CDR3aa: ASSVFGTDNSPLH

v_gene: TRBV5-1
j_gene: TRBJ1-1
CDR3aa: ASSSTALAGVRYTEAF

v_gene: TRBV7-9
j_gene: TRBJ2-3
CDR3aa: ASSFQLGTDTQY

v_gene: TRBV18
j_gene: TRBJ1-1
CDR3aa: ASSASSGTDEAF

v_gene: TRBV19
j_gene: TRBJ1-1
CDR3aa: ATAPRPNTEAF

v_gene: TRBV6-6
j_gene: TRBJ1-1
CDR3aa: ASRPQANTEAF